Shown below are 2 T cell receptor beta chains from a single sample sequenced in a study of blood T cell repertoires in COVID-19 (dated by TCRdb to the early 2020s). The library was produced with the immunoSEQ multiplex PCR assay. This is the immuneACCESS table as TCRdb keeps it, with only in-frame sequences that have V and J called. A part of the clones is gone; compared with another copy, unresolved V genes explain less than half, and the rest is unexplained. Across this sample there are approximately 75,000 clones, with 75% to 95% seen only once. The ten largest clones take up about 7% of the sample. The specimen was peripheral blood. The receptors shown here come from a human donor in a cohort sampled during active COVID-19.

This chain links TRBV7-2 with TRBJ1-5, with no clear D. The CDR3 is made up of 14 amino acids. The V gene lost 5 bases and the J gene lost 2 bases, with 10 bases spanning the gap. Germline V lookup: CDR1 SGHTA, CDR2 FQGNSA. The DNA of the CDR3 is TGTGCCAGCAGCGCGGCGGCTGGCAATCAGCCCCAGCATTTT. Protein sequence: CASSAAAGNQPQHF.

The CDR3 reads CASRFLQGEGYTF. In DNA, the CDR3 is TGTGCCAGCAGATTCTTACAGGGGGAGGGCTACACCTTC. The gene calls are TRBV6-5 and TRBJ1-2, with 8 bases identical to TRBD1. The V gene end was trimmed by 6 bases and the J gene end by 8 bases; junction bases not matched to a gene: 8. The length of the CDR3 is 13 residues. From germline, CDR1 is MNHEY and CDR2 SVGAGI.